The 30 T cell receptor beta chains listed next were all sequenced from one sample in a study of blood T cell repertoires in COVID-19. The assay was immunoSEQ multiplex PCR, and TCRdb's table has in-frame clones only and misses some. The sample holds approximately 69,000 clones; 82% are singletons and the top ten take roughly 15%. The source material was peripheral blood. Receptor source: a woman aged 80 or over with acute or convalescent COVID-19.

The chain has TRBV11-2 and TRBJ2-1; D is perhaps TRBD1 (6 bases). The ends were cut back, 5 bases at V and 0 bases at J, with 11 bases in the middle. CDR1 is SGHAT, CDR2 FQNNGV, per germline. This CDR3 spans 15 amino acids. The CDR3 loop reads CASSRTDSSYNEQFF. The CDR3, as DNA: TGTGCCAGCAGCCGGACGGACAGCTCCTACAATGAGCAGTTCTTC.

The chain links TRBV7-3 to TRBJ2-7, with unresolved D. V lost 2 bases to trimming and J lost 7 bases, with 12 bases between them. The CDR3 consists of 13 residues. The germline V gene encodes CDR1 SGHTA and CDR2 FQGTGA. As DNA, the CDR3 is TGTGCCAGCAGCTTAGGCCAGGCCCGGGAGCAGTACTTC. Protein sequence: CASSLGQAREQYF.

This clone occurred once. CDR3 in amino acids: CASSSGTGMEYF. For the CDR3, the DNA is TGTGCCAGCAGCTCCGGGACAGGGATGGAGTACTTC. V usage is TRBV5-6 and J usage is TRBJ2-5; TRBD1 agrees at 9 bases. The CDR3 has 12 amino acids. Germline loops: CDR1 SGHDT, CDR2 YYEEEE. V was pared by 3 bases and J by 12 bases, with 6 bases of the junction left unmatched.

In this sample, this clone turned up many times. The V call is TRBV5-6, the J call TRBJ1-3; possibly TRBD1 for D (5 bases). The CDR3 spans 16 residues. Trimming left V 0 bases short and J 1 base short, with 11 bases between. The V gene's germline CDR1 is SGHDT and CDR2 YYEEEE. CDR3 bases: TGTGCCAGCAGCTTGGTGGGACTCGGGTCTGGAAACACCATATATTTT. Translated, it gives CASSLVGLGSGNTIYF.

The gene calls are TRBV19 and TRBJ2-5; 9 positions match TRBD1. The CDR3 length is 13 residues. CDR1 LNHDA and CDR2 SQIVND come from the germline V gene (reference sequence). V gave up 7 bases and J gave up 3 bases; unmatched junction bases: 3. CDR3 DNA: TGTGCCAGTACCCGGACAGGGGAAGAGACCCAGTACTTC. Translating gives CASTRTGEETQYF.

The chain couples TRBV28 to TRBJ1-4; tentatively, D is TRBD1 (6 bases). The CDR3 has 12 amino acids. Germline CDR1 MDHEN, CDR2 SYDVKM. V lost 4 bases to trimming and J lost 8 bases, with 8 bases between them. The CDR3 DNA follows: TGTGCCAGCAGTTCTACAGGGGAAAAACTGTTTTTT. Its translation is CASSSTGEKLFF.

The chain links TRBV13 to TRBJ1-1; D gene ambiguous. Germline V gene lookup returns CDR1 PRHDT and CDR2 FYEKMQ (reference sequence). The V gene lost 6 bases and the J gene lost 3 bases, with 17 bases spanning the gap. This CDR3 contains 15 residues. The CDR3 reads CASSLRPPEDTEAFF. CDR3 DNA sequence: TGTGCCAGCAGTTTAAGACCCCCTGAGGACACTGAAGCTTTCTTT.

The chain couples TRBV30 to TRBJ1-1, with D unresolved. Germline-derived CDR1 and CDR2 are GTSNPN and SVGIG (reference sequence). V lost 0 bases and J 4 bases, leaving 9 bases between the germline ends. The CDR3 is made up of 13 amino acids. As DNA, the CDR3 is TGTGCCTGGAGTGTAAGACCTAGCACTGAAGCTTTCTTT. It specifies CAWSVRPSTEAFF.

This clone has more than one count but fewer than ten. V and J are TRBV2 and TRBJ1-6; 10 bases fit TRBD1. Per the germline V gene, CDR1 is SNHLY and CDR2 is FYNNEI. The CDR3 runs 14 residues. V was clipped by 8 bases and J by 11 bases; unmatched bases: 9. CDR3 nucleotide sequence: TGTGCCAGCTCCGGTGGGACAGGGGTGACACCCCTCCACTTT. This translates into CASSGGTGVTPLHF. The entire variable domain, with the rest obtained from reference TRBV2 and TRBJ1-6, is as follows: EPEVTQTPSHQVTQMGQEVILRCVPISNHLYFYWYRQILGQKVEFLVSFYNNEISEKSEIFDDQFSVERPDGSNFTLKIRSTKLEDSAMYFCASSGGTGVTPLHFGNGTRLTVT.

The gene calls are TRBV9 and TRBJ1-3; possibly TRBD1 for D (5 bases). The CDR3 consists of 14 residues. The V and J ends lost 0 bases and 4 bases respectively, with 8 bases between them. The germline V gene encodes CDR1 SGDLS and CDR2 YYNGEE. The CDR3 sequence: CASSVGQQGNTIYF. CDR3 nucleotide sequence: TGTGCCAGCAGCGTAGGACAGCAGGGAAACACCATATATTTT.

The chain carries TRBV10-1 and TRBJ2-5; tentatively, D is TRBD1 (5 bases). The CDR3 consists of 15 residues. Germline V gene data show CDR1 as WNHNN and CDR2 as SYGVQD (reference sequence). V was cut by 3 bases and J by 5 bases, with 16 bases left in between. The CDR3, as DNA: TGCGCCAGCAGTGATTTCCAGGGTCAGGATGAGACCCAGTACTTC. Protein product: CASSDFQGQDETQYF.

The chain is built from TRBV2 and TRBJ2-4, with 11 bases aligning to TRBD2. Unmatched junction bases numbered 1, after V lost 0 bases and J lost 6 bases. CDR1 is SNHLY and CDR2 is FYNNEI in the germline V gene. The CDR3 consists of 15 residues. The CDR3 region is CASSEAGTSGNIQYF. In DNA form, the CDR3 reads TGTGCCAGCAGTGAAGCCGGGACTAGCGGAAACATTCAGTACTTC.

DNA of the CDR3: TGTGCCAGCAGCTTAGGTCCTAGCGGGAGTTACGATGAGCAGTTCTTC. It specifies CASSLGPSGSYDEQFF. The chain has TRBV7-9 and TRBJ2-1; 10 bases fit TRBD2. With V trimmed by 1 base and J by 8 bases, 8 bases remained unmatched. The CDR3 extends over 16 amino acids. Per the germline V gene, CDR1 is SEHNR and CDR2 is FQNEAQ (reference sequence).

The count of this clone is one. This chain joins TRBV5-4 and TRBJ2-7, with no clear D. The CDR3 sequence is 13 residues long. Trimming took off 2 bases at V and 3 bases at J, with 9 bases between the two ends. CDR1 and CDR2 (germline): SGHNT, YYREEE (reference sequence). In nucleotides, the CDR3 is TGTGCCAGCAGCTTACCTCAGGACTACGAGCAGTACTTC. It is translated as CASSLPQDYEQYF. Drawing the rest from reference TRBV5-4 and TRBJ2-7, the complete variable domain is ETGVTQSPTHLIKTRGQQVTLRCSSQSGHNTVSWYQQALGQGPQFIFQYYREEENGRGNFPPRFSGLQFPNYSSELNVNALELDDSALYLCASSLPQDYEQYFGPGTRLTVT.

The chain couples TRBV19 to TRBJ2-2, with a tentative D call TRBD1 (6 bases). V was shortened by 3 bases and J by 13 bases, with 9 bases between the two germline ends. This CDR3 contains 11 residues. Germline CDR1 reads LNHDA; CDR2 reads SQIVND (reference sequence). This CDR3 reads CASSITGWLFF. The CDR3 DNA reads TGTGCCAGTAGTATTACAGGGTGGCTGTTTTTT.

The V gene is TRBV6-5, the J gene TRBJ1-6; D ambiguous. Trimming took off 6 bases at V and 3 bases at J, with 12 bases between the two ends. The CDR3 has 15 residues. The germline V gene has CDR1 MNHEY and CDR2 SVGAGI. The CDR3 DNA sequence: TGTGCCAGCAGCCTAGAAGCAGTCTATAATTCACCCCTCCACTTT. Protein: CASSLEAVYNSPLHF.

As regards this clone: Compared with germline, one end of the junction differs, possibly owing to a read error. J is TRBJ2-2 and V is TRBV6-1, with D possibly matching TRBD2 (6 bases). Germline CDR1 is MNHNS and CDR2 is SASEGT. The CDR3 sequence is 15 residues long. The DNA for the CDR3 is TGTGCCAGCAGCGAAGCGGGCTGGAACACCGGGGAGCTGTTTTTT. It yields the protein CASSEAGWNTGELFF.

V gene TRBV5-1 combines with J gene TRBJ2-1, with a weak D call TRBD2 (6 bases). CDR3 length: 14 amino acids. V was clipped by 2 bases and J by 0 bases, with 6 bases between them. Germline V gives CDR1 SGHRS, CDR2 YFSETQ. The CDR3, as DNA: TGCGCCAGCAGCTTTAGCGGCTCCTACAATGAGCAGTTCTTC. Amino acid sequence: CASSFSGSYNEQFF.

The chain carries TRBV2 and TRBJ2-2, with 9 bases identical to TRBD1. The CDR3 extends over 18 amino acids. Per germline, CDR1 SNHLY and CDR2 FYNNEI. J gave up 0 bases and V 7 bases, and 12 bases lay outside the gene matches. DNA for the CDR3: TGTGCCAGCAAGAGTCGATCCGGGACAGGGACGAACACCGGGGAGCTGTTTTTT. Its protein is CASKSRSGTGTNTGELFF.

The chain has TRBV5-5 and TRBJ1-3, with no clear D. Germline V gives CDR1 SGHKS, CDR2 YYEKEE (reference sequence). V shed 1 base and J shed 3 bases, with 17 bases lying between them. The CDR3 extends over 17 amino acids. The CDR3 coding sequence is TGTGCCAGCAGCTTGTACCTGGACGGGGTACGTGGAAACACCATATATTTT. Amino acids: CASSLYLDGVRGNTIYF.

The gene calls are TRBV20-1 and TRBJ2-3, with D unresolved. The CDR3 totals 15 residues. The V and J ends lost 3 bases and 5 bases respectively, with 18 bases between them. CDR1 and CDR2 (germline): DFQATT, SNEGSKA (reference sequence). The CDR3 reads CSASVPLTNLDTQYF. CDR3 nucleotides: TGCAGTGCTAGTGTGCCTCTAACTAACTTAGATACGCAGTATTTT.

The V and J genes are TRBV27 and TRBJ1-5; perhaps TRBD1 as D (5 bases). Trimming stripped 8 bases from V and 4 bases from J, with 15 bases between. The CDR3 spans 14 residues. Germline loops: CDR1 MNHEY, CDR2 SMNVEV (reference sequence). The CDR3 DNA follows: TGTGCCAGCCGGCGGTCCGGGGGAAATCAGCCCCAGCATTTT. Translated: CASRRSGGNQPQHF.

V is TRBV7-3 and J is TRBJ2-7, with 11 bases matching TRBD2. This CDR3 contains 15 residues. V was pared by 2 bases and J by 4 bases, with 4 bases of the junction left unmatched. Germline V gives CDR1 SGHTA, CDR2 FQGTGA. The CDR3 loop is CASSLDGTSGYEQYF. The CDR3 DNA sequence: TGTGCCAGCAGCTTAGACGGGACTAGCGGATACGAGCAGTACTTC.

This sequence joins TRBV20-1 and TRBJ1-5; a possible D gene is TRBD1 (5 bases). The ends were cut back, 3 bases at V and 6 bases at J, with 12 bases in the middle. This CDR3 is built from 13 residues. The germline V gene has CDR1 DFQATT and CDR2 SNEGSKA (reference sequence). The chain's CDR3 is CSASKGLSQPQHF. As DNA, the CDR3 is TGCAGTGCTAGTAAGGGGTTAAGTCAGCCCCAGCATTTT.

This clone came up a few times. The chain has TRBV6-2 or TRBV6-3 and TRBJ2-3; 7 bases match TRBD1. Looked up from germline, CDR1 is MNHEY and CDR2 is SVGEGT. Trimming removed 5 bases from V and 7 bases from J; junction bases left unmatched: 9. This CDR3 is built from 14 residues. In DNA, the CDR3 is TGTGCCAGCAGTCCCGGGACAGTGGGGAATACGCAGTATTTT. Translating gives CASSPGTVGNTQYF.

The CDR3 nucleotides are TGTGCCAGCAGCCCCGAGACTAGTTCTAGCGAGCAGTACTTC. It codes for CASSPETSSSEQYF. The chain joins TRBV6-5 to TRBJ2-7, with D perhaps TRBD2 (6 bases). Trimming took off 6 bases at V and 6 bases at J, with 18 bases between the two ends. Germline CDR1 is MNHEY and CDR2 is SVGAGI. This CDR3 region has 14 residues.

The chain uses TRBV4-1 and TRBJ1-5, with 7 bases fitting TRBD1. J gave up 6 bases and V 1 base, and 3 bases lay outside the gene matches. The germline gives CDR1 MGHRA, CDR2 YSYEKL. This CDR3 is 14 amino acids long. This CDR3 reads CASSQAQGSQPQHF. CDR3 in DNA: TGCGCCAGCAGCCAAGCACAGGGGAGTCAGCCCCAGCATTTT.

This clone occurred a few times. V and J are TRBV11-2 and TRBJ2-1, with TRBD2 matching over 13 bases. V shed 5 bases and J 6 bases; nucleotides not matched to a gene: 7. Germline CDR1 and CDR2: SGHAT and FQNNGV. This CDR3 region has 16 residues. The CDR3 here is CASSKQLAGGFNEQFF. Here the CDR3 DNA reads TGTGCCAGCAGCAAACAACTAGCGGGAGGGTTCAATGAGCAGTTCTTC. Combining the CDR3 with reference TRBV11-2 and TRBJ2-1 gives the whole variable domain EAGVAQSPRYKIIEKRQSVAFWCNPISGHATLYWYQQILGQGPKLLIQFQNNGVVDDSQLPKDRFSAERLKGVDSTLKIQPAKLEDSAVYLCASSKQLAGGFNEQFFGPGTRLTVL.

The chain's CDR3 is CASSSGQGGSEETQYF. The CDR3 DNA sequence: TGTGCCAGCAGCTCGGGACAGGGAGGATCGGAAGAGACCCAGTACTTC. The rearrangement links TRBV5-8 to TRBJ2-5; 9 bases agree with TRBD1. The CDR3 has 16 residues. The V gene's germline CDR1 is SGHTS and CDR2 YDEGEE. J lost 3 bases, V lost 3 bases, and 9 bases had no gene match.

This clone appeared a few times. The chain links TRBV7-8 to TRBJ2-1; maybe TRBD2 (6 bases). This CDR3 has 15 amino acids. The V end lost 1 base, the J end lost 7 bases, and 14 bases lay between the germline ends. Germline CDR1 and CDR2: SGHVS and FQNEAQ. The CDR3: CASSLGRTRGNEQFF. CDR3 sequence (DNA): TGTGCCAGCAGCTTAGGACGGACCCGGGGGAATGAGCAGTTCTTC. Using reference TRBV7-8 and TRBJ2-1 for the parts outside the CDR3, the full variable domain is GAGVSQSPRYKVAKRGQDVALRCDPISGHVSLFWYQQALGQGPEFLTYFQNEAQLDKSGLPSDRFFAERPEGSVSTLKIQRTQQEDSAVYLCASSLGRTRGNEQFFGPGTRLTVL.